Listed here is a single T cell receptor beta chain. Its antigen is unknown. The entry originates in a study of monozygotic twins with inflammatory bowel disease. Study conclusions and caveats: TCRbeta diversity (inverse Simpson) was lower in IBD patients than in healthy co-twins. Distinguishing T cell subtypes was not possible. Repertoire similarity was not found to differ between concordant and discordant twins, possibly from limited power.

In preparing each TCR library, 3,000 to 4,500 ng of total RNA was used. Reprocessing the 5' RACE reads, TCRdb reports a single entry for every CDR3 protein and omits DNA. The listing records over 200,000 distinct CDR3 sequences. The CDR3 is made up of 15 amino acids. The germline V gene encodes CDR1 MGHRA and CDR2 YSYEKL. This sequence was found in a human donor with ulcerative colitis or Crohn's disease, or a healthy co-twin of an affected twin (not recorded which). This chain connects TRBV4-1 to TRBJ1-1; TCRdb picks TRBD1, but there is no DNA to check that call. The sequencing sample was made of blood. The CDR3 region is CASSQAAQANTEAFF.